This T cell receptor beta chain was identified in a study of T cell changes during pregnancy in multiple sclerosis. Germline trimming cut 2 bases from V and 0 bases from J; bases unmatched to any gene: 6. Germline assignment: CDR1 SGHVS and CDR2 FNYEAQ. There are 18 residues in the CDR3. Method: immunoSEQ multiplex PCR; TCRdb's copy keeps in-frame clones and lacks some. The sample shows approximately 42,000 clones, around 84% of them seen only once. This TCR was recovered from a female donor with multiple sclerosis, enrolled in a pregnancy study. Sequencing used CD4+ T cells from peripheral blood mononuclear cells, obtained before pregnancy. The chain has TRBV7-6 and TRBJ2-6; 8 nucleotides align to TRBD1. The CDR3 DNA is TGTGCCAGCAGCTTAAATGGACAGGGTTTCTCTGGGGCCAACGTCCTGACTTTC. Translating it yields CASSLNGQGFSGANVLTF.